These 11 T cell receptor beta chains came from one sample sequenced in a study of shared clonotypes between healthy human individuals. Generated by immunoSEQ multiplex PCR, the TCRdb table keeps only in-frame clones and is missing some. The table shows some 1.4 million clones, with approximately 97% occurring only once. The material sequenced was naive CD4+ T cells sorted from blood. The subset here: CD45RA+ positively selected. These receptors all stem from a man aged 25-45 years in good health.

The CDR3 region has the DNA TGTGCCAGCTCACCAGCGGGACTAGCGGGGTACAATGAGCAGTTCTTC. Translating gives CASSPAGLAGYNEQFF. V usage is TRBV18 and J usage is TRBJ2-1; 13 positions match TRBD2. This CDR3 has 16 amino acids. Trimming removed 2 bases from V and 4 bases from J; junction bases left unmatched: 2. Per germline, CDR1 KGHSH and CDR2 LQKENI. The full variable domain, with the rest looked up from reference TRBV18 and TRBJ2-1, is NAGVMQNPRHLVRRRGQEARLRCSPMKGHSHVYWYRQLPEEGLKFMVYLQKENIIDESGMPKERFSAEFPKEGPSILRIQQVVRGDSAAYFCASSPAGLAGYNEQFFGPGTRLTVL.

Written as DNA, the CDR3 is TGTGCCAGCAGCTTAGCAGGGGCGGGCAGAGCTTTCTTT. Protein product: CASSLAGAGRAFF. This sequence joins TRBV7-8 and TRBJ1-1; possible D gene TRBD1, 5 bases. The germline V and J ends were trimmed by 0 bases and 10 bases, with 12 bases remaining between them. This CDR3 is 13 amino acids long. Germline lookup yields CDR1 SGHVS and CDR2 FQNEAQ.

A note on this clone: Within the sample, other DNA sequences also encode this same CDR3. The chain links TRBV19 to TRBJ1-2; 7 bases are shared with TRBD1. The CDR3 covers 14 residues. CDR1 and CDR2 from the germline V gene are LNHDA and SQIVND (reference sequence). With 3 bases clipped from V and 3 bases from J, the junction kept 4 bases outside the gene matches. CDR3 sequence reads: CASSIPTGYYGYTF. The CDR3 nucleotides are TGTGCCAGTAGTATTCCGACAGGGTACTATGGCTACACCTTC.

The genes are TRBV9 and TRBJ2-1, with TRBD1 matching 12 bases. With 4 bases clipped from V and 6 bases from J, the junction kept 8 bases outside the gene matches. The CDR3 runs 16 residues. Germline CDR1 SGDLS, CDR2 YYNGEE. CDR3 in DNA: TGTGCCAGCAGCTTCACGGGACAGGGGGCAATCAATGAGCAGTTCTTC. Its protein is CASSFTGQGAINEQFF.

The chain employs TRBV25-1 and TRBJ2-7; tentative D call: TRBD2 (5 bases). This CDR3 comprises 13 residues. Trimming took off 6 bases at V and 4 bases at J, with 13 bases between the two ends. Germline values: CDR1 MGHDK, CDR2 SYGVNS. Written as DNA, the CDR3 is TGTGCCAGCAGCCCCGGGGTGGGGTACGAGCAGTACTTC. This encodes CASSPGVGYEQYF.

In this sample, this clone turned up once. V usage is TRBV5-7 and J usage is TRBJ2-1; 14 bases map to TRBD2. TRBV5-7 is classed as an ORF, of uncertain function. V trimming: 4 bases; J trimming: 7 bases; junction bases outside the gene matches: 7. This CDR3 is 16 amino acids long. CDR3 region: CASSTGTSGRVNEQFF. Written as DNA, the CDR3 is TGTGCCAGCAGCACAGGGACTAGCGGGAGAGTAAATGAGCAGTTCTTC.

The chain joins TRBV11-2 to TRBJ2-7, with TRBD2 as a possible D gene (7 bases). Looked up from germline, CDR1 is SGHAT and CDR2 is FQNNGV. V lost 5 bases and J lost 5, with 28 bases in between. The CDR3 contains 18 residues. The CDR3 sequence is CASSPPNGGRGSLDEQYF. The DNA of the CDR3 is TGTGCCAGCAGCCCCCCTAACGGGGGGAGGGGGTCTCTGGACGAGCAGTACTTC.

CDR3 protein: CATSRALGGGYEQYF. The CDR3 DNA follows: TGTGCCACCAGCAGAGCTTTGGGGGGAGGATACGAGCAGTACTTC. The chain recombines TRBV15 with TRBJ2-7; tentatively, D is TRBD2 (6 bases). The germline V and J ends were trimmed by 1 base and 4 bases, with 14 bases remaining between them. This CDR3 is built from 15 residues. CDR1 is LNHNV and CDR2 is YYDKDF in the germline V gene (reference sequence).

The genes are TRBV14 and TRBJ2-7; D remains ambiguous. Germline CDR1 SGHDN, CDR2 FVKESK. The CDR3 length is 15 residues. Between the trimmed V and J ends, which lost 0 bases and 4 bases, there was a span of 13 bases. The CDR3 nucleotides read TGTGCCAGCAGCCAAGATCTTGGCCATTTATACGAGCAGTACTTC. As protein: CASSQDLGHLYEQYF. The whole variable domain, filled in from reference TRBV14 and TRBJ2-7, reads EAGVTQFPSHSVIEKGQTVTLRCDPISGHDNLYWYRRVMGKEIKFLLHFVKESKQDESGMPNNRFLAERTGGTYSTLKVQPAELEDSGVYFCASSQDLGHLYEQYFGPGTRLTVT.

The chain joins TRBV6-4 to TRBJ2-6; unclear D gene. The germline V gene encodes CDR1 MRHNA and CDR2 SNTAGT. The CDR3 sequence is 16 residues long. The ends were cut back, 5 bases at V and 0 bases at J, with 11 bases in the middle. The CDR3 DNA follows: TGTGCCAGCAGTCCACTCGGCATCTCTGGGGCCAACGTCCTGACTTTC. Translation gives CASSPLGISGANVLTF.

The rearrangement joins TRBV4-1 to TRBJ1-5, with D unclear. Germline V gene lookup returns CDR1 MGHRA and CDR2 YSYEKL. This CDR3 spans 16 amino acids. Trimming took off 4 bases at V and 1 base at J, with 14 bases between the two ends. CDR3 nucleotides: TGCGCCAGCAGCCCCCGGACGGTCTTAAGCAATCAGCCCCAGCATTTT. Translating gives CASSPRTVLSNQPQHF.